This T cell receptor beta chain was sequenced during a study of CD8 T cells in ankylosing spondylitis. TCRdb redid the calling of the 5' RACE reads with MiXCR, one entry per CDR3 protein. There are almost 250,000 distinct CDR3 sequences in the sample; under 35% occur only once, and approximately 4.4% lies in the top ten. This CDR3 comprises 15 residues. V lost 4 bases, J lost 5 bases, and 16 bases lay in between. This clonotype was seen more than once but under ten times. The chain has TRBV12-3 or TRBV12-4 and TRBJ2-3; the D gene is possibly TRBD2 (6 bases). This TCR derives from a male donor with ankylosing spondylitis or in good health (not recorded which). The sequencing sample was made of blood, either unsorted or a sorted T cell fraction (not recorded which). The CDR3 here is CASSSRGSLGDTQYF. Here the CDR3 DNA reads TGTGCCAGCAGTTCCCGGGGGAGTTTGGGAGATACGCAGTATTTT.